The TCR beta chain under discussion was sequenced for a study of CD8+ T cells in alopecia areata listed by TCRdb under 2018. At the level of the whole study: The treated patients took part in an open-label pilot trial in which moderate-to-severe alopecia areata was treated with oral tofacitinib at 5 to 10 mg twice daily. Scalp clonality was compared among normal scalp (n=4), patchy alopecia areata scalp (n=8), and alopecia totalis/universalis scalp (n=8). In humans, TCRbeta sequencing was performed on scalp tissue and on sorted CD4+ and CD8+ peripheral blood T cells from healthy controls and from patients with patchy or totalis/universalis alopecia areata. The study used high-throughput TCRbeta sequencing to examine T cell clonal expansion in alopecia areata, in both the C3H/HeJ mouse model and human patients. immunoSEQ multiplex PCR using 35 Vbeta forward primers and 13 Jbeta reverse primers was used to amplify TCRbeta CDR3 regions. Disease severity in treated patients was measured with the SALT score, which quantifies the percentage of affected scalp surface area. Patients on tofacitinib were biopsied at baseline and after 4 and 24 weeks of treatment, and several of the patients also had a later scalp biopsy. Tofacitinib was administered for 6 to 18 months, and 6 months of follow-up off drug were then conducted to assess delayed response and recurrence. The RNA source kit depended on sample type: the PAXgene miRNA kit for fixed scalp, the miRNeasy kit for PBMCs, and the RNeasy kit for mouse skin.

With respect to this clone: Its antigen target is currently unknown. Per-base quality was not reported, and no clone a single base away is much larger than it.

According to the study, the label for this sample's time point signals: about 4 weeks on oral tofacitinib. Explained via the paper, the treatment or condition label denotes: oral pan-JAK inhibitor, 5-10 mg twice daily. From alopecia areata patients, peripheral blood was collected along with lesional scalp punch biopsies. PBMCs were separated by density centrifugation and stained for CD3, CD4 and CD8, after which CD4+ and CD8+ T cells were sorted on a FACSAria. Study-level results and caveats: Because the treated cohort was small and had only one nonresponder, larger studies are needed to examine links between baseline CD8+ expansion and response. Scalp clonality and the number of expanded CD8+ clones among the top 100 scalp clones were significantly decreased by tofacitinib. Lesional scalp, especially in alopecia totalis/universalis, showed higher clonality and more expanded CD8+ clones than normal scalp, suggesting antigenic drive. Shared TCR sequences between patients were less evident than in mice, which may be partly attributable to HLA diversity in the patient population. Unlike mouse skin, which is dominated by gammadelta T cells, normal human skin has resident alphabeta T cells that are also sequenced, and this complicates analysis of the scalp TCR repertoire. Many expanded lesional clones were found to persist in scalp and blood during tofacitinib treatment, and relapse after treatment cessation may be partly explained by this persistence.

CDR1 and CDR2 were assigned from the germline V gene (reference sequence) as GTSNPN and SVGIG. The CDR3 numbers 11 residues from cysteine through phenylalanine. Left in the record is the CDR3 DNA by itself, 33 bases read in frame from the first base. The V end loses 2 bases and the J end loses 10 bases, and a stretch of 9 bases separates them. Library generation was performed with the immunoSEQ multiplex PCR assay. For TCR sequencing, RNA was extracted from every sample and reverse transcribed into cDNA to serve as template. SuperScript III was used for first-strand cDNA synthesis, primed with a 2:1 mix of oligo-dT and random hexamers. A synthetic immune receptor repertoire was used to gauge amplification bias, and whatever bias remained was removed computationally. On the study's bioinformatics: Raw reads were preprocessed to remove errors, and CDR3 was defined according to IMGT conventions as the region from the conserved cysteine to phenylalanine. Clonality was computed as 1 minus the Shannon entropy, with the entropy normalized by log2 of the number of productive unique TCRs. Whether scalp clones were CD4 or CD8 was inferred by matching scalp TCRbeta sequences against CD4 and CD8 repertoires sorted from blood. TCRdb limited this immuneACCESS table to in-frame rearrangements with V and J called. A share of clones is missing; checked studies link under half to unresolved V genes, and the rest is unexplained. D and trimming come from the DNA, and the V and J calls and clone size come from that table. For this sample the table gives roughly 120,000 clones, of which about 54% were detected only once. The top ten clonotypes cover approximately 29% of the sample.

The chain couples TRBV30 to TRBJ2-1, with the identity of the D gene unclear. The sequencing used CD8+ T cells sorted from blood, collected at week 4, from a patient treated with tofacitinib. The origin of this receptor is a human donor with alopecia areata. The bases are TGTGCCTGGAGTCACGTAGGGGAGCAGTTCTTC. Its translation reads: CAWSHVGEQFF.